This is a list of T cell receptor beta chains from one sample in a study of cytomegalovirus exposure and HLA in healthy donors. Using immunoSEQ multiplex PCR, the repertoire was profiled, and TCRdb retains in-frame clones only, with some absent. The repertoire holds about 180,000 clones, 70% to 80% seen once, with around 0.69% in the top ten. Source material: PBMCs. These receptors were collected from a woman in her 40s in good health and CMV-seronegative. The conserved cysteine and the conserved F or W are not part of the CDR3 here. Fields, in order: clone size, V gene, CDR3 protein. Only some rows state a clone size, as once, few, many or a class for expanded clones.

abundance: once; v_gene: TRBV5-1; CDR3aa: ASSDRTSGRPYEQY
abundance: .; v_gene: TRBV7-9; CDR3aa: ASSLSPRGGLSYEQY
abundance: .; v_gene: TRBV13; CDR3aa: ASSPGTGYTIY
abundance: .; v_gene: TRBV5-4; CDR3aa: ASSGSYEQY
abundance: .; v_gene: TRBV7-2; CDR3aa: ASSLLSDNEQF
abundance: .; v_gene: TRBV18; CDR3aa: ASSGGDRAHFGEQY
abundance: .; v_gene: TRBV30; CDR3aa: AWSAVTGRPHGYT
abundance: few; v_gene: TRBV6-4; CDR3aa: ASSDAGGQNEQF
abundance: .; v_gene: TRBV27; CDR3aa: ASSASRDRGYEQY
abundance: .; v_gene: TRBV25-1; CDR3aa: ASSEFAGPGELF
abundance: .; v_gene: TRBV18; CDR3aa: ASSPDRGYGYT
abundance: .; v_gene: TRBV11-2; CDR3aa: ASSLVGGPNT
abundance: .; v_gene: TRBV6-1; CDR3aa: ASTPRGEISQPQH
abundance: .; v_gene: TRBV9; CDR3aa: ASSVGLAGVDEQF
abundance: once; v_gene: TRBV19; CDR3aa: ASSIGQGSSYEQY
abundance: .; v_gene: TRBV5-1; CDR3aa: ASSLALLAGGRWDTQY
abundance: .; v_gene: TRBV28; CDR3aa: ASSLSGTGVNYGYT
abundance: .; v_gene: TRBV12-5; CDR3aa: ASGLHLAGGYEQY
abundance: .; v_gene: TRBV7-2; CDR3aa: ASSLLGLANEQY
abundance: .; v_gene: TRBV7-8; CDR3aa: ASSLARAGANQPQH
abundance: .; v_gene: TRBV19; CDR3aa: ASREELSSYEQY
abundance: .; v_gene: TRBV30; CDR3aa: AWGQGGEQY
abundance: once; v_gene: TRBV28; CDR3aa: ASVGGGRDTIY
abundance: .; v_gene: TRBV30; CDR3aa: AWSPQGVGGYT
abundance: .; v_gene: TRBV7-3; CDR3aa: ASSLTGGGGAF
abundance: .; v_gene: TRBV5-1; CDR3aa: ASSLDGGSETQY
abundance: .; v_gene: TRBV7-9; CDR3aa: ASSFNPSGRNEKLF
abundance: .; v_gene: TRBV25-1; CDR3aa: ASSEWGAGELF
abundance: .; v_gene: TRBV9; CDR3aa: ASSVAVDRSYEQY
abundance: .; v_gene: TRBV4-1; CDR3aa: ASSQDRGLGGYT
abundance: .; v_gene: TRBV7-2; CDR3aa: ASSLEPRYEQY
abundance: .; v_gene: TRBV7-8; CDR3aa: ASSLAVVQGTPQH
abundance: few; v_gene: TRBV6-5; CDR3aa: ASSYEPGQGNEKLF
abundance: .; v_gene: TRBV7-3; CDR3aa: ASSSSVTETQY
abundance: once; v_gene: TRBV6-5; CDR3aa: ASSYGGRANEQF
abundance: .; v_gene: TRBV6-1; CDR3aa: ASSEATGRSADTQY
abundance: .; v_gene: TRBV5-1; CDR3aa: ASSLVPLTGSIYEQY
abundance: .; v_gene: TRBV6-1; CDR3aa: ASTGTGGHQETQY
abundance: .; v_gene: TRBV30; CDR3aa: AWSLLRNSGEQY
abundance: .; v_gene: TRBV28; CDR3aa: ASRWTSGKNDEQY
abundance: .; v_gene: TRBV13; CDR3aa: ASSMTVLSGNTIY
abundance: .; v_gene: TRBV7-9; CDR3aa: ASSLSSGNRNTGELF
abundance: once; v_gene: TRBV7-3; CDR3aa: ASTAPDTGELF
abundance: once; v_gene: TRBV4-3; CDR3aa: ASSQDAVTSSYNEQF
abundance: few; v_gene: TRBV6-6; CDR3aa: ASSYSRGGSYEQY
abundance: .; v_gene: TRBV30; CDR3aa: AWRGYSGSNEQF
abundance: few; v_gene: TRBV4-1; CDR3aa: ASSQILAGGNEQY
abundance: few; v_gene: TRBV2; CDR3aa: ASSVGPGQGSYEQY
abundance: .; v_gene: TRBV30; CDR3aa: AWSAGQGNEQY
abundance: .; v_gene: TRBV13; CDR3aa: ASSSSGPGELF
abundance: .; v_gene: TRBV29-1; CDR3aa: SVPLPTGVNGYT
abundance: .; v_gene: TRBV7-2; CDR3aa: ASSSGGSYEQY
abundance: once; v_gene: TRBV19; CDR3aa: ASTFGQGGIYEQY
abundance: .; v_gene: TRBV29-1; CDR3aa: SVEEGWGGNEQY
abundance: .; v_gene: TRBV15; CDR3aa: ATSRRGQGGPPLH
abundance: .; v_gene: TRBV5-1; CDR3aa: ASSLGLAGASYNEQF
abundance: .; v_gene: TRBV7-2; CDR3aa: ASSPDRLNTEAF
abundance: once; v_gene: TRBV28; CDR3aa: ASREPGQGSGYT